The clone carrying this TCR beta chain was counted only a few times. This record belongs to a study of T-cell memory formation after mild COVID-19. For the study at large: The two donors had largely donor-specific TCR clusters.

Constant-segment primers served in 5'RACE that generated TCR alpha and TCR beta cDNA libraries bearing sample barcodes and UMIs. Via MiXCR, TCRdb re-called the 5' RACE reads, giving one row per CDR3 protein. The table includes about 430,000 distinct CDR3 sequences, approximately 25% detected once. J gave up 0 bases and V 6 bases, and 8 bases lay outside the gene matches. The CDR3 length is 16 residues. Sequenced sample: PBMCs or a T cell subset sorted from them (not recorded which). This sequence joins TRBV12-3 or TRBV12-4 and TRBJ2-3; 8 nucleotides agree with TRBD1. The TCR was taken from an adult woman who had mild COVID-19 (a few samples of this study predate the infection). Cell type and time point are not known. Here the CDR3 reads CASSPGGGPSTDTQYF. The DNA of the CDR3 is TGTGCCAGCAGCCCAGGGGGCGGACCTAGCACAGATACGCAGTATTTT.